The 31 T cell receptor beta chains in this list originate from one sample, sequenced in a study of blood T cell repertoires in COVID-19. Sequencing used immunoSEQ multiplex PCR; TCRdb keeps in-frame clones, though not all of them. The sample has a few hundred thousand clones; around four fifths are singletons. The sequenced sample consisted of PBMCs or T cells enriched from blood (not recorded which). Receptors originate from a man aged 25 to 45 with acute COVID-19.

This chain uses TRBV5-6 with TRBJ1-2; TRBD1 agrees at 8 bases. V lost 4 bases, J lost 2 bases, and 13 bases stayed unmatched. Germline loops: CDR1 SGHDT, CDR2 YYEEEE. The CDR3 length is 17 residues. DNA for the CDR3: TGTGCCAGCAGCCCGCACCTCCGCCAGGGGGCAAACTATGGCTACACCTTC. Its protein is CASSPHLRQGANYGYTF.

This chain links TRBV5-1 with TRBJ2-3; TRBD1 agrees at 9 bases. The CDR3 is 16 residues long. CDR1 is SGHRS and CDR2 is YFSETQ in the germline V gene. The ends lost 4 bases at V and 6 bases at J; junction bases unmatched: 12. In nucleotides, the CDR3 is TGCGCCAGCAGCAGCGAAAACAGGGGGCGGACGGATACGCAGTATTTT. Translated: CASSSENRGRTDTQYF.

DNA for the CDR3: TGCGCCAGCAGCCAAGAGGGACTAGCGGGAACCCAATCCTACGAGCAGTACGTC. It is translated as CASSQEGLAGTQSYEQYV. The chain joins TRBV4-3 to TRBJ2-7, with 13 bases aligning to TRBD2. The CDR3 spans 18 residues. CDR1 is LGHNA and CDR2 is YSLEER in the germline V gene. Unmatched junction bases numbered 6, after V lost 0 bases and J lost 1 base.

This clone was recorded once. CDR3 sequence reads: CAISGSGLSNQPQHF. The CDR3 nucleotides read TGTGCCATCAGTGGTTCAGGGTTGAGCAATCAGCCCCAGCATTTT. The gene calls are TRBV10-3 and TRBJ1-5; perhaps TRBD1 as D (5 bases). The CDR3 is made up of 15 amino acids. V was cut by 4 bases and J by 1 base, with 11 bases left in between. CDR1 is ENHRY and CDR2 is SYGVKD in the germline V gene.

V is TRBV10-3 and J is TRBJ1-5; no definite D call. The CDR3 consists of 12 residues. CDR1 and CDR2 (germline): ENHRY, SYGVKD. Trimming cost V 3 bases and J 5 bases, with 5 bases left between them. CDR3 in amino acids: CAISDTHQPQHF. Written as DNA, the CDR3 is TGTGCCATCAGTGATACACATCAGCCCCAGCATTTT.

The chain joins TRBV7-9 to TRBJ2-7; TRBD1 aligns across 8 bases. Germline-derived CDR1 and CDR2 are SEHNR and FQNEAQ (reference sequence). After removal of 5 bases from V and 7 bases from J, the junction contained 7 bases not matched to a gene. The CDR3 has 13 residues. The CDR3 bases are TGTGCCAGCAGCCTGACAGGGGTAGGGGAGCAGTACGTC. Its protein is CASSLTGVGEQYV.

The chain combines TRBV24-1 with TRBJ1-2; possible D gene TRBD1, 6 bases. V was shortened by 3 bases and J by 4 bases, with 14 bases between the two germline ends. The CDR3 runs to 15 residues. Germline V gives CDR1 KGHDR, CDR2 SFDVKD. The DNA for the CDR3 is TGTGCCACCAGTGATCCGCATTTGGACAGCTATGGCTACACCTTC. This translates into CATSDPHLDSYGYTF.

J is TRBJ1-6 and V is TRBV13, with 10 bases matching TRBD1. Germline CDR1 reads PRHDT; CDR2 reads FYEKMQ (reference sequence). This CDR3 is 18 amino acids long. The ends lost 4 bases at V and 1 base at J; junction bases unmatched: 7. CDR3 loop: CASSSDRGLVSYNSPLHF. The CDR3 DNA sequence: TGTGCCAGCAGCTCTGACAGGGGGCTTGTTTCCTATAATTCACCCCTCCACTTT.

The CDR3 region is CASSTLAGGLGELFF. CDR3 coding DNA: TGTGCCAGTAGTACTCTAGCGGGAGGCTTAGGGGAGCTGTTTTTT. The rearrangement links TRBV19 to TRBJ2-2; TRBD2 aligns across 11 bases. Germline lookup yields CDR1 LNHDA and CDR2 SQIVND (reference sequence). The CDR3 covers 15 residues. The J segment lost 8 bases and the V segment lost 4 bases, leaving 6 bases of the junction unmatched. Variable domain in full (rest from reference TRBV19 and TRBJ2-2): DGGITQSPKYLFRKEGQNVTLSCEQNLNHDAMYWYRQDPGQGLRLIYYSQIVNDFQKGDIAEGYSVSREKKESFPLTVTSAQKNPTAFYLCASSTLAGGLGELFFGEGSRLTVL.

This clone has a single count. The rearrangement uses TRBV10-3 and TRBJ2-2; the D gene is possibly TRBD1 (6 bases). The germline V gene has CDR1 ENHRY and CDR2 SYGVKD. V dropped 10 bases and J dropped 0 bases, with 12 bases sitting between them. CDR3 size: 14 residues. CDR3 bases: TGTGCCACCCAGGACAGCTCGAACACCGGGGAGCTGTTTTTT. It codes for CATQDSSNTGELFF.

The chain joins TRBV5-1 to TRBJ1-6; 7 bases match TRBD1. The CDR3 spans 16 residues. CDR1 and CDR2 from the germline V gene are SGHRS and YFSETQ. Trimming took 4 bases from V and 9 from J; bases not matched to a gene: 13. CDR3 loop: CASSRIPPTGSSPLHF. CDR3 DNA sequence: TGCGCCAGCAGCCGAATCCCCCCGACAGGGAGTTCACCCCTCCACTTT.

The V gene is TRBV11-3, the J gene TRBJ2-1; a weak D match, TRBD2 (5 bases). The CDR3 runs to 13 residues. With 5 bases removed from V and 12 bases from J, the gap between germline ends came to 17 bases. Germline lookup yields CDR1 SGHNT and CDR2 YENEEA. The CDR3 bases are TGTGCCAGCAGCATGGACTCTCCATGGCGGCAGTTCTTC. This encodes CASSMDSPWRQFF.

V and J are TRBV30 and TRBJ1-3, with D unresolved. CDR3 length: 14 amino acids. V lost 7 bases and J 0 bases, leaving 13 bases between the germline ends. The germline CDR1 and CDR2 sequences are GTSNPN and SVGIG (reference sequence). The CDR3 region is CAYDISLSGNTIYF. In DNA form, the CDR3 reads TGTGCCTACGACATCTCGCTCTCTGGAAACACCATATATTTT.

The chain recombines TRBV6-5 with TRBJ1-1; D uncertain. Germline lookup yields CDR1 MNHEY and CDR2 SVGAGI. V lost 7 bases, J lost 0 bases, and 15 bases lay in between. CDR3 size: 15 residues. CDR3 amino acids: CASNSGNGMNTEAFF. DNA for the CDR3: TGTGCCAGCAACTCAGGCAATGGAATGAACACTGAAGCTTTCTTT.

The gene calls are TRBV19 and TRBJ2-2, with D possibly being TRBD1 (6 bases). V gave up 7 bases and J gave up 3 bases, with 9 bases separating them. The CDR3 is 13 residues long. Looked up from germline, CDR1 is LNHDA and CDR2 is SQIVND (reference sequence). CDR3 sequence: CASTGADTGELFF. CDR3 nucleotides: TGTGCCAGTACAGGGGCCGACACCGGGGAGCTGTTTTTT.

The rearrangement joins TRBV6-5 to TRBJ2-3; D perhaps matches TRBD2 (5 bases). The V and J ends lost 7 bases and 1 base respectively, with 9 bases between them. The germline V gene encodes CDR1 MNHEY and CDR2 SVGAGI. The CDR3 consists of 13 residues. Here the CDR3 DNA reads TGTGCCAGCACCCTCGGGGGCACAGATACGCAGTATTTT. Translating it yields CASTLGGTDTQYF.

CDR3 nucleotides: TGCAGCGTTGATAAACAGGGGAAGACTGAAGCTTTCTTT. This codes for CSVDKQGKTEAFF. This chain links TRBV29-1 with TRBJ1-1; 7 bases line up with TRBD1. The V segment lost 3 bases and the J segment 5 bases; nucleotides outside the gene matches: 6. Germline values: CDR1 SQVTM, CDR2 ANQGSEA. The CDR3 consists of 13 residues.

The rearrangement links TRBV19 to TRBJ1-5; D is uncertain. Per the germline V gene, CDR1 is LNHDA and CDR2 is SQIVND (reference sequence). The CDR3 is 13 amino acids. With 4 bases removed from V and 6 bases from J, the gap between germline ends came to 10 bases. The chain's CDR3 is CASSKPVSQPQHF. DNA of the CDR3: TGTGCCAGTAGTAAACCAGTTTCTCAGCCCCAGCATTTT.

This chain joins TRBV6-5 and TRBJ2-1; D is ambiguous. The V gene's germline CDR1 is MNHEY and CDR2 SVGAGI. CDR3 length equals 15 residues. V was pared by 7 bases and J by 2 bases, with 15 bases between. The CDR3 sequence: CASTERGYPYNEQFF. CDR3 coding DNA: TGTGCCAGCACCGAAAGAGGTTACCCCTACAATGAGCAGTTCTTC.

This chain connects TRBV6-4 to TRBJ1-2; D not certain. V lost 8 bases to trimming and J lost 8 bases, with 12 bases between them. This CDR3 spans 11 amino acids. Germline V CDR1 and CDR2: MRHNA, SNTAGT. CDR3 coding DNA: TGTGCCAGCCGAGGAGGGTTAGGCTACACCTTC. Amino acid sequence: CASRGGLGYTF.

The chain couples TRBV5-1 to TRBJ1-4; 9 nucleotides align to TRBD1. With V trimmed by 4 bases and J by 1 base, 8 bases remained unmatched. Per the germline V gene, CDR1 is SGHRS and CDR2 is YFSETQ. The CDR3 is 17 residues long. The CDR3 region has the DNA TGCGCCAGCAGCACCTCCGGGACAGGGCTAACTAATGAAAAACTGTTTTTT. This codes for CASSTSGTGLTNEKLFF.

The chain couples TRBV19 to TRBJ2-2; maybe TRBD2 (5 bases). The V gene lost 3 bases and the J gene lost 6 bases, with 11 bases spanning the gap. This CDR3 contains 14 residues. Germline CDR1 LNHDA, CDR2 SQIVND (reference sequence). CDR3 loop: CASSIARGAGELFF. CDR3 coding DNA: TGTGCCAGTAGTATCGCCCGGGGTGCCGGGGAGCTGTTTTTT. The variable domain in full, completed from reference TRBV19 and TRBJ2-2, reads DGGITQSPKYLFRKEGQNVTLSCEQNLNHDAMYWYRQDPGQGLRLIYYSQIVNDFQKGDIAEGYSVSREKKESFPLTVTSAQKNPTAFYLCASSIARGAGELFFGEGSRLTVL.

The chain employs TRBV3-1 (or the pseudogene TRBV3-2) and TRBJ1-2; D is uncertain. The CDR3 contains 12 residues. Germline V lookup: CDR1 LGHDT, CDR2 YNNKEL (reference sequence). The germline V and J ends were trimmed by 2 bases and 8 bases, with 9 bases remaining between them. As DNA, the CDR3 is TGTGCCAGCAGCCAAACCGCGGGGGGCTACACCTTC. This sequence encodes CASSQTAGGYTF.

The chain employs TRBV19 and TRBJ1-4; D perhaps matches TRBD1 (5 bases). The CDR3 extends over 14 amino acids. Trimming shortened V by 6 bases and J by 6 bases, and 14 bases separated the two germline ends. Germline lookup yields CDR1 LNHDA and CDR2 SQIVND (reference sequence). DNA of the CDR3: TGTGCCAGTAGAAGTGCAGGGAGGGATGAAAAACTGTTTTTT. It translates to CASRSAGRDEKLFF.

This clone was counted a single time. Relative to the germline gene, one junction end is altered; a read error may explain this. J is TRBJ2-2 and V is TRBV5-1; TRBD2 aligns across 11 bases. Germline-derived CDR1 and CDR2 are SGHRS and YFSETQ. The CDR3 has 18 residues. CDR3 coding DNA: TGTGCCAGCAGCTGGACCACGGCGACTAGCGGGGACACCGGGGAGCTGTTTTTT. This encodes CASSWTTATSGDTGELFF.

The chain has TRBV4-1 and TRBJ1-2, with 9 nucleotides matching TRBD1. The CDR3 runs to 12 residues. The germline CDR1 and CDR2 sequences are MGHRA and YSYEKL. Trimming removed 4 bases from V and 6 bases from J; junction bases left unmatched: 0. The CDR3 nucleotides read TGCGCCAGCAGCCGGACAGGGGATGGCTACACCTTC. Translated: CASSRTGDGYTF.

The chain couples TRBV29-1 to TRBJ2-1; tentative D call: TRBD2 (7 bases). The ends were cut back, 7 bases at V and 5 bases at J, with 21 bases in the middle. The CDR3 length is 15 residues. Germline loops: CDR1 SQVTM, CDR2 ANQGSEA. In DNA form, the CDR3 reads TGCAGCGCCGGGGGCGGGAGACGTGCCGACAATGAGCAGTTCTTC. Translation gives CSAGGGRRADNEQFF.

The chain joins TRBV7-9 to TRBJ1-5; TRBD1 matches 7 bases. The CDR3 is 14 amino acids. The germline V gene has CDR1 SEHNR and CDR2 FQNEAQ (reference sequence). V was pared by 5 bases and J by 2 bases, with 3 bases of the junction left unmatched. Written as DNA, the CDR3 is TGTGCCAGCAGCCCTGGGACAGGCAATCAGCCCCAGCATTTT. Translation gives CASSPGTGNQPQHF.

This clone has a single count. The chain is built from TRBV19 and TRBJ1-3; the D gene is possibly TRBD1 (5 bases). Germline CDR1 reads LNHDA; CDR2 reads SQIVND (reference sequence). V was clipped by 4 bases and J by 4 bases, with 14 bases between them. The CDR3 is made up of 15 amino acids. This chain's CDR3 is CASSTAGDPGNTIYF. The CDR3 region has the DNA TGTGCCAGTAGTACAGCGGGGGATCCCGGAAACACCATATATTTT.

CDR3 loop: CSVEGRKSSYNEQFF. In DNA, the CDR3 is TGCAGCGTTGAGGGGCGAAAGAGCTCCTACAATGAGCAGTTCTTC. V and J are TRBV29-1 and TRBJ2-1, with a weak D call TRBD1 (5 bases). The CDR3 totals 15 residues. The V end was cut by 3 bases, the J end by 0 bases, with 12 bases between. Germline CDR1 SQVTM, CDR2 ANQGSEA.

This clone was detected only a few times. V usage is TRBV2 and J usage is TRBJ2-1, with 10 positions matching TRBD2. The CDR3 runs 16 residues. The germline V gene has CDR1 SNHLY and CDR2 FYNNEI. V was clipped by 4 bases and J by 0 bases; unmatched bases: 3. CDR3 sequence (DNA): TGTGCCAGCAGTGTCCCTAGCGGGGGCTCCTACAATGAGCAGTTCTTC. Protein sequence: CASSVPSGGSYNEQFF.